This T cell receptor beta chain was obtained from a study of cytomegalovirus exposure and HLA in healthy donors. With respect to this clone: No antigen is known for it.

The germline gives CDR1 GTSNPN, CDR2 SVGIG (reference sequence). V was shortened by 2 bases and J by 3 bases, with 17 bases between the two germline ends. The length of the CDR3 is 16 residues. The method was immunoSEQ multiplex PCR; TCRdb's version includes in-frame clones alone and lacks a portion of them. The top ten clones hold less than 1.5% of a sample with under 250,000 clones, about 81% of them seen once. Findings of the study overall: For most TCR sequences rarity was the rule, although some public TCRs occurred in many donors.

The clonotype originates from a woman aged 25 to 39 in good health and CMV-seronegative. The rearrangement uses TRBV30 and TRBJ2-4; TRBD2 might be the D (6 bases). The sample consisted of PBMCs. The CDR3 spells CAWSSLVSGDKNIQYF. The CDR3 DNA sequence: TGTGCCTGGAGTTCCCTCGTTTCGGGGGACAAAAACATTCAGTACTTC.